These 13 T cell receptor beta chains were sequenced from one sample in a study of cytomegalovirus exposure and HLA in healthy donors. PCR used 60 Vbeta primers and 13 Jbeta primers. The table came from immunoSEQ multiplex PCR; TCRdb's copy has only in-frame clones and leaves some out. The profile shows around 180,000 clones, around 75% of them singletons. Input material: PBMCs. The receptors originated from a woman aged 25 to 39 in good health and CMV-seropositive.

The chain employs TRBV18 and TRBJ1-1; D gene unclear. This CDR3 has 15 amino acids. V shed 0 bases and J shed 4 bases, with 12 bases lying between them. Germline CDR1 is KGHSH and CDR2 is LQKENI. CDR3 loop: CASSPPRPVSTEAFF. DNA of the CDR3: TGTGCCAGCTCACCACCCAGGCCGGTTAGCACTGAAGCTTTCTTT.

The V call is TRBV6-1, the J call TRBJ1-5, with D uncertain. Germline lookup yields CDR1 MNHNS and CDR2 SASEGT. V was pared by 6 bases and J by 5 bases, with 8 bases between. CDR3 size: 12 residues. The CDR3 loop reads CASSRGDQPQHF. Written as DNA, the CDR3 is TGTGCCAGCAGCCGAGGTGATCAGCCCCAGCATTTT.

The V gene is TRBV6-4, the J gene TRBJ2-1; 9 bases agree with TRBD2. CDR1 is MRHNA and CDR2 is SNTAGT in the germline V gene. This CDR3 is built from 14 residues. The junction had 3 bases not matched to a gene; V was cut back by 5 bases and J by 4 bases. CDR3 sequence (DNA): TGTGCCAGCAGTCCTAGCGGGGTTTACAATGAGCAGTTCTTC. Encoded protein: CASSPSGVYNEQFF.

This chain joins TRBV9 and TRBJ1-2; TRBD1 agrees at 12 bases. The CDR3 has 16 residues. Germline loops: CDR1 SGDLS, CDR2 YYNGEE. Losses at the gene ends were 0 bases for V and 8 bases for J; bases not matched to a gene: 8. The CDR3 DNA is TGTGCCAGCAGCGTAGAATTTGGGACAGGGGGCCGGGGCTACACCTTC. Protein product: CASSVEFGTGGRGYTF. Complete variable domain (other parts from reference TRBV9 and TRBJ1-2): DSGVTQTPKHLITATGQRVTLRCSPRSGDLSVYWYQQSLDQGLQFLIQYYNGEERAKGNILERFSAQQFPDLHSELNLSSLELGDSALYFCASSVEFGTGGRGYTFGSGTRLTVV.

The table lists this clone with a few counts. The CDR3 spells CASSFTLGEQFF. Here the CDR3 DNA reads TGTGCCAGCAGTTTTACCCTAGGTGAGCAGTTCTTC. The chain recombines TRBV28 with TRBJ2-1; no reliable D call. Per germline, CDR1 MDHEN and CDR2 SYDVKM. The CDR3 runs to 12 residues. V was cut by 3 bases and J by 9 bases, with 9 bases left in between.

This rearrangement joins TRBV4-2 to TRBJ2-2; the match to TRBD2 covers 12 bases. The CDR3 is 17 amino acids. V lost 3 bases, J lost 1 base, and 3 bases stayed unmatched. Per germline, CDR1 LGHNA and CDR2 YNFKEQ. This CDR3 is CASSHGLAGQNTGELFF. CDR3 coding DNA: TGTGCCAGCAGCCACGGACTAGCGGGGCAGAACACCGGGGAGCTGTTTTTT.

This clone was seen a handful of times. The chain combines TRBV2 with TRBJ2-1, with unresolved D. The CDR3 runs 10 residues. Germline CDR1 is SNHLY and CDR2 is FYNNEI. The V gene lost 4 bases and the J gene lost 8 bases, with 3 bases spanning the gap. CDR3 sequence reads: CASSVYEQFF. The CDR3 bases are TGTGCCAGCAGTGTATATGAGCAGTTCTTC.

The rearrangement links TRBV7-9 to TRBJ2-1, with D possibly being TRBD1 (6 bases). Germline V gives CDR1 SEHNR, CDR2 FQNEAQ (reference sequence). The CDR3 is 14 amino acids. V was trimmed by 7 bases and J by 5 bases, leaving 15 bases between them. The CDR3 nucleotides read TGTGCCAGCACCCTCTCCGGGACACACAATGAGCAGTTCTTC. It is translated as CASTLSGTHNEQFF. The full variable domain, in which reference TRBV7-9 and TRBJ2-1 provide the parts outside the CDR3, is DTGVSQNPRHKITKRGQNVTFRCDPISEHNRLYWYRQTLGQGPEFLTYFQNEAQLEKSRLLSDRFSAERPKGSFSTLEIQRTEQGDSAMYLCASTLSGTHNEQFFGPGTRLTVL.

The CDR3 loop is CASRSGGASNQPQHF. DNA for the CDR3: TGTGCCAGCAGATCAGGGGGCGCGAGCAATCAGCCCCAGCATTTT. The chain combines TRBV2 with TRBJ1-5; 8 nucleotides line up with TRBD1. Germline CDR1 reads SNHLY; CDR2 reads FYNNEI. There are 15 residues in the CDR3. After removal of 6 bases from V and 1 base from J, the junction contained 5 bases not matched to a gene.

This chain uses TRBV28 with TRBJ2-3; the match to TRBD2 covers 7 bases. The J segment lost 0 bases and the V segment lost 0 bases, leaving 3 bases of the junction unmatched. CDR1 is MDHEN, CDR2 SYDVKM, per germline. The CDR3 totals 16 residues. The CDR3 protein is CASSLWGGSSTDTQYF. CDR3 coding DNA: TGTGCCAGCAGTTTATGGGGCGGGAGTAGCACAGATACGCAGTATTTT.

This clone was counted a few times. The CDR3 DNA reads TGTGCCAGCTCACCGGAGGGAGTAGATACGCAGTATTTT. Its protein product is CASSPEGVDTQYF. V usage is TRBV18 and J usage is TRBJ2-3, with D possibly being TRBD2 (6 bases). V lost 3 bases and J lost 5, with 9 bases in between. CDR1 and CDR2 (germline): KGHSH, LQKENI. This CDR3 spans 13 amino acids.

The chain couples TRBV7-9 to TRBJ2-7, with 7 bases lining up with TRBD2. V gave up 8 bases and J gave up 4 bases; unmatched junction bases: 2. The germline V gene encodes CDR1 SEHNR and CDR2 FQNEAQ (reference sequence). The CDR3 totals 11 residues. In DNA, the CDR3 is TGTGCCAGCGGGGGGGGTTACGAGCAGTACTTC. It codes for CASGGGYEQYF.

The chain employs TRBV28 and TRBJ1-2; a possible D gene is TRBD1 (5 bases). The V gene lost 8 bases and the J gene lost 8 bases, with 21 bases spanning the gap. Germline CDR1 and CDR2: MDHEN and SYDVKM. This CDR3 has 14 residues. CDR3 DNA sequence: TGTGCCAGCGATTCCCCCCGGGGGGTAGTCGGCTACACCTTC. Its translation is CASDSPRGVVGYTF.